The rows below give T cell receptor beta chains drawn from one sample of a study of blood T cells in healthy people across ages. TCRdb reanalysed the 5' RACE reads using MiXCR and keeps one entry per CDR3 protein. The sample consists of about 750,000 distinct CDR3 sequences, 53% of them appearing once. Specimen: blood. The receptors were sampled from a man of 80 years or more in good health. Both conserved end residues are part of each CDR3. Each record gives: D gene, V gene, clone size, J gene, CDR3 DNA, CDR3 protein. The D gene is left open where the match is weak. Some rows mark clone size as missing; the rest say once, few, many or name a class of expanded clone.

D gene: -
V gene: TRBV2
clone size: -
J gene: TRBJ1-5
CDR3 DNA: TGTGCCAGCAGTGAAGCTGTAGGAACCAGGCAGCCCCAGCATTTT
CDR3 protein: CASSEAVGTRQPQHF

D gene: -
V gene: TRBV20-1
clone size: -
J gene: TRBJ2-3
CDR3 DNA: TGCAGTGCTAGAGAGGGAAGCGCCCCCACAGATACGCAGTATTTT
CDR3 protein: CSAREGSAPTDTQYF

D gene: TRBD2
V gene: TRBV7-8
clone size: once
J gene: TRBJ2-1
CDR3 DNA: TGTGCCAGCAGCTCAGTGGGGACTACCTACAATGAGCAGTTCTTC
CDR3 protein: CASSSVGTTYNEQFF

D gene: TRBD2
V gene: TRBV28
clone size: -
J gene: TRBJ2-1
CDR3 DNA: TGTGCCAGCAGGCGCGGCGGGAGTGATGAGCAGTTCTTC
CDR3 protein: CASRRGGSDEQFF

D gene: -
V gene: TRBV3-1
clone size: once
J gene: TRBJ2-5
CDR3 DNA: TGTGCCAGCAGCCATCCCACGAAGGCACAAGAGACCCAGTACTTC
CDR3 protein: CASSHPTKAQETQYF

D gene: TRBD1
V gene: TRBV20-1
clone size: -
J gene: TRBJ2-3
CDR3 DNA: TGCAGTGCTAGAGATCCCGGACAGGGAGCCAGATACGCGTATTTT
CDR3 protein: CSARDPGQGARYAYF

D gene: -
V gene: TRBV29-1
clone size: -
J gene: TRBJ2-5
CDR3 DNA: TGCAGCGCCTCAAGAGTTCAGGAGACCCAGTACTTC
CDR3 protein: CSASRVQETQYF

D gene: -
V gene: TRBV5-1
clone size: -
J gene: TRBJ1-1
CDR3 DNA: TGCGCCAGCAGCGTCTCAGGGCCTCACACTGAAGCTTTCTTT
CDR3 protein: CASSVSGPHTEAFF

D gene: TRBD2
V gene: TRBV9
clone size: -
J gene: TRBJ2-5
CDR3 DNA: TGTGCCAGCAGCGTATCAGCGGGGGGGCAAGAGACCCAGTACTTC
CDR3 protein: CASSVSAGGQETQYF

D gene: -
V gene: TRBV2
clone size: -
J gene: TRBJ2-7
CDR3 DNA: TGTGCCAGCAGGGTAGCTTCCTACGAGCAGTACTTC
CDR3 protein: CASRVASYEQYF

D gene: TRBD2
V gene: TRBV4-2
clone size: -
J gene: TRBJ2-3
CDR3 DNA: TGTGCCAGCAGCCAAGGGCTAGCGGGAGAGGGAGGAGATACGCAGTATTTT
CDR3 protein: CASSQGLAGEGGDTQYF

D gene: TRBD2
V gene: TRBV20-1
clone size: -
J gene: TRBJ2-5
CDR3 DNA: TGCAGTGCTGGGAGGGAACTTGGTGAGACCCAGTACTTC
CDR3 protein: CSAGRELGETQYF

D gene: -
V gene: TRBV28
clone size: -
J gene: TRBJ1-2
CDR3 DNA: TGTGCCAGCGGCCGGAACGGCTACACCTTC
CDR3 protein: CASGRNGYTF

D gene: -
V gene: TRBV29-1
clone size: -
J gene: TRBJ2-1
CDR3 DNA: TGCAGCGTAGCTACTACGAGCTCCTACAATGAGCAGTTCTTC
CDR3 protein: CSVATTSSYNEQFF

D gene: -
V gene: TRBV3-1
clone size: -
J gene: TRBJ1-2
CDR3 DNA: TGTGCCAGCAGCCAAGCGGCGGCAGGACCCTATGGCTACACCTTC
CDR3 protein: CASSQAAAGPYGYTF

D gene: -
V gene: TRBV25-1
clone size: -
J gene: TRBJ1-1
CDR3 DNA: TGTGCCAGCAGCGCCGGGGCCGCCTTGGGGACTGAAGCTTTCTTT
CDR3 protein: CASSAGAALGTEAFF

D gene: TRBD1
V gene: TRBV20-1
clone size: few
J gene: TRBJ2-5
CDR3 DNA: TGCAGTGCTTGGACAGGGGCTATAGAGACCCAGTACTTC
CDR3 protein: CSAWTGAIETQYF

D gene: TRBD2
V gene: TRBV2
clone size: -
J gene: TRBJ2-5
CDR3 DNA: TGTGCCAGCAGCTCCAGCGGGAGTCCCGAGACCCAGTACTTC
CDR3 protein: CASSSSGSPETQYF

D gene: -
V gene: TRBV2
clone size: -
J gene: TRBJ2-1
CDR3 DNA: TGTGCCAGCAGTCGACAGAGGGAAGAGACCCAGTTCTTC
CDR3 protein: CASSRQREETQFF

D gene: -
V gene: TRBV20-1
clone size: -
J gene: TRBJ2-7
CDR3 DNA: TGCAGTGCGAAACCAGGACACCACAACTCCTACGAGCAGTACTTC
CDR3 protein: CSAKPGHHNSYEQYF

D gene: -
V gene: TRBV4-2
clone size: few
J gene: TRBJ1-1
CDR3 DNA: TGTGCCAGCAGCCCTGCGGGGTTGAACACTGAAGCTTTCTTT
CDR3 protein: CASSPAGLNTEAFF

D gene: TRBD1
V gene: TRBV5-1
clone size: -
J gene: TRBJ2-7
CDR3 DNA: TGCGCCAGCAGCTTGGCCGAGGGGGCTGGGTACGAGCAGTACTTC
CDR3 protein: CASSLAEGAGYEQYF

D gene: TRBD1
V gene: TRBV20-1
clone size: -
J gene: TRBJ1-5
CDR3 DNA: TGCAGTGCTAGGAGTGCGGGACAGGCGCTAAATCAGCCCCAGCATTTT
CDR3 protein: CSARSAGQALNQPQHF